A single sample is the source of the 10 T cell receptor beta chains below, sequenced in a study of blood T cell repertoires in COVID-19. Only in-frame clones appear in the TCRdb table, and some are missing; sequencing was by immunoSEQ multiplex PCR. The sample consists of 120,000 or so clones, about nine tenths of them appearing once. The source material was peripheral blood. The origin of the receptors is a middle-aged man with acute or convalescent COVID-19.

The V call is TRBV24-1, the J call TRBJ2-5, with TRBD1 matching 9 bases. CDR3 length: 16 residues. CDR1 and CDR2 from the germline V gene are KGHDR and SFDVKD. Trimming at V came to 4 bases and at J to 2 bases, leaving 7 bases not matched to a gene. The CDR3 DNA sequence: TGTGCCACCAGTGAAGGGACAGGGCCCGTACAAGAGACCCAGTACTTC. It specifies CATSEGTGPVQETQYF.

The chain combines TRBV2 with TRBJ1-1; 9 nucleotides agree with TRBD1. The V gene end was trimmed by 4 bases and the J gene end by 1 base; junction bases not matched to a gene: 10. Germline loops: CDR1 SNHLY, CDR2 FYNNEI. This CDR3 spans 17 amino acids. Written as DNA, the CDR3 is TGTGCCAGCAGTGTTAAAAGGACAGGGGTAGGGAACACTGAAGCTTTCTTT. This codes for CASSVKRTGVGNTEAFF.

The chain joins TRBV13 to TRBJ1-5; no definite D call. V dropped 1 base and J dropped 3 bases, with 4 bases sitting between them. CDR3 length: 13 amino acids. Germline V gives CDR1 PRHDT, CDR2 FYEKMQ (reference sequence). The CDR3 DNA reads as TGTGCCAGCAGCTTAGAGCTCAATCAGCCCCAGCATTTT. Its protein product is CASSLELNQPQHF.

This clone has only a few counts. This specimen includes other DNA sequences encoding the same CDR3. This chain joins TRBV3-1 (or the pseudogene TRBV3-2) and TRBJ1-5; D gene ambiguous. Between the trimmed V and J ends, which lost 1 base and 5 bases, there was a span of 6 bases. This CDR3 is 13 amino acids long. The germline gives CDR1 LGHDT, CDR2 YNNKEL (reference sequence). CDR3 sequence reads: CASSQGRDQPQHF. DNA of the CDR3: TGTGCCAGCAGCCAAGGACGGGATCAGCCCCAGCATTTT.

The V gene is TRBV19, the J gene TRBJ1-5; 7 bases line up with TRBD1. There are 15 residues in the CDR3. Trimming took 3 bases from V and 2 from J; bases not matched to a gene: 4. Germline values: CDR1 LNHDA, CDR2 SQIVND (reference sequence). The CDR3 protein is CASSIQGGGNQPQHF. CDR3 sequence (DNA): TGTGCCAGTAGTATCCAGGGGGGAGGCAATCAGCCCCAGCATTTT.

The V gene is TRBV7-2, the J gene TRBJ1-2; TRBD1 is a possible D gene (6 bases). The germline CDR1 and CDR2 sequences are SGHTA and FQGNSA. Trimming took off 5 bases at V and 5 bases at J, with 12 bases between the two ends. The CDR3 covers 13 residues. DNA for the CDR3: TGTGCCAGCAGCCCTTGGGACATGTATGGCTACACCTTC. Translating it yields CASSPWDMYGYTF.

The chain couples TRBV6-1 to TRBJ2-1, with 12 bases fitting TRBD2. This CDR3 has 16 residues. Per the germline V gene, CDR1 is MNHNS and CDR2 is SASEGT. The junction had 3 bases not matched to a gene; V was cut back by 2 bases and J by 4 bases. The CDR3 loop reads CASSEFGTSGYNEQFF. Here the CDR3 DNA reads TGTGCCAGCAGTGAATTTGGGACTAGCGGGTACAATGAGCAGTTCTTC.

Many counts were recorded for this clone. The chain uses TRBV6-6 and TRBJ1-2; D is possibly TRBD1 (6 bases). Deletions cut 2 bases from V and 1 base from J, with 11 bases between. In germline, CDR1 is MNHNY, CDR2 SVGAGI (reference sequence). This CDR3 region has 15 residues. CDR3 sequence reads: CASSYAGDYNYGYTF. CDR3 coding DNA: TGTGCCAGCAGTTACGCAGGGGACTATAACTATGGCTACACCTTC.

This sequence joins TRBV4-1 and TRBJ2-5, with a tentative D call TRBD1 (6 bases). This CDR3 spans 15 amino acids. Deletions cut 0 bases from V and 2 bases from J, with 10 bases between. Germline V lookup: CDR1 MGHRA, CDR2 YSYEKL. CDR3: CASSQEQGFQETQYF. CDR3 sequence (DNA): TGCGCCAGCAGCCAAGAACAGGGCTTTCAAGAGACCCAGTACTTC.

V and J are TRBV9 and TRBJ2-1, with 9 bases lining up with TRBD1. V dropped 4 bases and J dropped 8; count of bases not matched to a gene: 13. Germline V gene sequence: CDR1 SGDLS, CDR2 YYNGEE. This CDR3 has 16 amino acids. The CDR3 region has the DNA TGTGCCAGCAGCCTTCGACAGGGGGGTACCAGCGATGAGCAGTTCTTC. It codes for CASSLRQGGTSDEQFF.